The 14 T cell receptor beta chains reported below all come from one sample, sequenced in a study of cytomegalovirus exposure and HLA in healthy donors. Primers: 60 Vbeta forward and 13 Jbeta reverse. Clones were sequenced by immunoSEQ multiplex PCR, and TCRdb holds only the in-frame ones, with some missing. The sample records 200,000 or so clones, approximately 87% being singletons. The sequencing input was PBMCs. These receptors came from a human donor in good health.

This chain links TRBV5-1 with TRBJ1-1; perhaps TRBD1 as D (6 bases). Germline V CDR1 and CDR2: SGHRS, YFSETQ. The CDR3 sequence is 16 residues long. Trimming pared 1 base from V and 2 bases from J, leaving 15 bases between. This CDR3 is CASSLIPGQHNTEAFF. In nucleotides, the CDR3 is TGCGCCAGCAGCTTGATACCGGGACAACATAACACTGAAGCTTTCTTT.

This chain links TRBV11-2 with TRBJ2-7; D might be TRBD1 (6 bases). The germline V and J ends were trimmed by 6 bases and 6 bases, with 21 bases remaining between them. The CDR3 totals 15 residues. Germline V gene data show CDR1 as SGHAT and CDR2 as FQNNGV. The CDR3 here is CASRPYRGQTVEQYF. CDR3 bases: TGTGCCAGCAGACCTTACCGGGGACAAACTGTCGAGCAGTACTTC.

CDR3 loop: CASSLATGADTQYF. The CDR3 region has the DNA TGTGCCAGCAGCTTAGCCACAGGGGCAGATACGCAGTATTTT. The chain uses TRBV7-2 and TRBJ2-3, with TRBD1 matching over 7 bases. V shed 0 bases, J shed 4 bases, and the junction held 1 base outside the gene matches. In germline, CDR1 is SGHTA, CDR2 FQGNSA. The CDR3 extends over 14 amino acids.

The chain is built from TRBV5-4 and TRBJ1-2; D ambiguous. CDR1 is SGHNT and CDR2 is YYREEE in the germline V gene (reference sequence). The length of the CDR3 is 13 residues. V was pared by 4 bases and J by 1 base, with 8 bases between. The DNA of the CDR3 is TGTGCCAGCAGCGAAGACTATAACTATGGCTACACCTTC. Protein product: CASSEDYNYGYTF.

V usage is TRBV11-3 and J usage is TRBJ2-7, with 7 bases aligning to TRBD2. Germline V lookup: CDR1 SGHNT, CDR2 YENEEA. CDR3 length: 15 amino acids. V lost 1 base, J lost 3 bases, and 6 bases stayed unmatched. As DNA, the CDR3 is TGTGCCAGCAGCTTAGGGGCGGGGGAACACTACGAGCAGTACTTC. This codes for CASSLGAGEHYEQYF.

V is TRBV28 and J is TRBJ1-2; 10 nucleotides match TRBD1. Trimming took 4 bases from V and 6 from J; bases not matched to a gene: 5. Germline CDR1 and CDR2: MDHEN and SYDVKM. CDR3 length: 14 residues. The CDR3 region has the DNA TGTGCCAGCAGTTCCGGGACAGGGGAAAATGGCTACACCTTC. This codes for CASSSGTGENGYTF.

V usage is TRBV12-5 and J usage is TRBJ2-1; D might be TRBD2 (6 bases). The ends were cut back, 3 bases at V and 4 bases at J, with 16 bases in the middle. This CDR3 comprises 16 residues. Germline assignment: CDR1 LGHNT and CDR2 FRNRAP. CDR3 in amino acids: CASGFRDSDIYNEQFF. CDR3 coding DNA: TGTGCTAGTGGTTTCCGGGACTCCGACATATACAATGAGCAGTTCTTC.

This rearrangement joins TRBV21-1 to TRBJ2-7; TRBD1 reflects the table's D call only, with no check against the DNA. TRBV21-1 is a known pseudogene. The CDR3 contains 15 residues. CDR3 DNA sequence: TGTGCCAGCAGCCCCCCCCACAGGAGACTCTACGAGCAGTACTTC. Translation gives CASSPPHRRLYEQYF.

This chain uses TRBV19 with TRBJ2-5; 10 bases are shared with TRBD1. Germline V gene lookup returns CDR1 LNHDA and CDR2 SQIVND (reference sequence). The length of the CDR3 is 13 residues. Trimming cost V 6 bases and J 7 bases; bases outside gene matches: 5. This CDR3 is CASRTGQGGTQYF. In DNA form, the CDR3 reads TGTGCCAGTAGAACCGGACAGGGGGGGACCCAGTACTTC.

The rearrangement joins TRBV7-3 to TRBJ2-3; 8 bases are shared with TRBD2. CDR1 and CDR2 (germline): SGHTA, FQGTGA. The CDR3 length is 16 residues. Germline trimming cut 5 bases from V and 4 bases from J; bases unmatched to any gene: 11. The CDR3 is CASSPSRGGRSDTQYF. The CDR3 region has the DNA TGTGCCAGCAGCCCGAGTAGGGGCGGGAGGTCAGATACGCAGTATTTT.

The V and J genes are TRBV6-5 and TRBJ2-2, with 7 bases fitting TRBD2. The CDR3 is made up of 16 amino acids. Germline lookup yields CDR1 MNHEY and CDR2 SVGAGI. Trimming removed 0 bases from V and 5 bases from J; junction bases left unmatched: 6. CDR3 sequence (DNA): TGTGCCAGCAGTTACTCATGGGCTAGCGGTACCGGGGAGCTGTTTTTT. Amino acids: CASSYSWASGTGELFF.

This clone was recorded only once. The chain has TRBV5-1 and TRBJ2-2, with TRBD1 matching over 9 bases. Losses at the gene ends were 5 bases for V and 3 bases for J; bases not matched to a gene: 8. Germline CDR1 SGHRS, CDR2 YFSETQ. This CDR3 is 16 amino acids long. The CDR3 spells CASRWNRGRDTGELFF. The CDR3 coding sequence is TGCGCCAGCAGGTGGAACAGGGGGCGCGACACCGGGGAGCTGTTTTTT.

The genes are TRBV10-1 and TRBJ2-5; tentative D call: TRBD2 (5 bases). CDR3 length: 14 residues. Germline V gene sequence: CDR1 WNHNN, CDR2 SYGVQD (reference sequence). The V end was cut by 4 bases, the J end by 2 bases, with 11 bases between. Here the CDR3 DNA reads TGCGCCAGCAGTGTTCCAAGACTACAAGAGACCCAGTACTTC. Protein sequence: CASSVPRLQETQYF.

The sample holds a few counts of this clone. The DNA of the CDR3 is TGCGCCAGCAGCCTAGGGACAGGGGATGAGGGCTACACCTTC. It is translated as CASSLGTGDEGYTF. The genes are TRBV4-1 and TRBJ1-2, with 10 bases that match TRBD1. The CDR3 has 14 residues. After removal of 4 bases from V and 8 bases from J, the junction contained 7 bases not matched to a gene. CDR1 is MGHRA and CDR2 is YSYEKL in the germline V gene.